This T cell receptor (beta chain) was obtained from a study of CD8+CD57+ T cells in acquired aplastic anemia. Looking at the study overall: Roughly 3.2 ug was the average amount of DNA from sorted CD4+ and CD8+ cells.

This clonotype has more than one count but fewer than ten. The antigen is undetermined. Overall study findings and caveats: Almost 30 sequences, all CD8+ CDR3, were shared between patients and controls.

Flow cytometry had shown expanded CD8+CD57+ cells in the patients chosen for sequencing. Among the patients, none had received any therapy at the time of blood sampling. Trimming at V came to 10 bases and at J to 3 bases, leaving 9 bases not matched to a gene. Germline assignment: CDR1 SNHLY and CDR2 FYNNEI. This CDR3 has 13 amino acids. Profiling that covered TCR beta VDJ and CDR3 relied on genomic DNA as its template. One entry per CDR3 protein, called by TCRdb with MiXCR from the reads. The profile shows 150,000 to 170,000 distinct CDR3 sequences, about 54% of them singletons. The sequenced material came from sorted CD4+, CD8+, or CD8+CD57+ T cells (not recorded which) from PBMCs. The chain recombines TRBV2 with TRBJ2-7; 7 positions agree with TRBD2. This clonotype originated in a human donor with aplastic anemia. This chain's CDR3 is CATGSGRNYEQYF. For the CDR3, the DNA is TGTGCCACCGGTAGCGGGCGCAACTACGAGCAGTACTTC.